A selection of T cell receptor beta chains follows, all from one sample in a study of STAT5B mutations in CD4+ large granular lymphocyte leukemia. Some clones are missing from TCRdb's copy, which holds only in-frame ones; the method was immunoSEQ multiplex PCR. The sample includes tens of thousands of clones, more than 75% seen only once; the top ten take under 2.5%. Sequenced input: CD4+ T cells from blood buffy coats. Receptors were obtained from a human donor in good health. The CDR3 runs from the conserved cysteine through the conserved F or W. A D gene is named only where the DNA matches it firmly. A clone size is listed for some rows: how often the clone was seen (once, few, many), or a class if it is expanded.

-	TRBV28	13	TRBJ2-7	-	TGTGCCAGCAGAGGAGGAGGGGCCCACGAGCAGTACTTC	CASRGGGAHEQYF
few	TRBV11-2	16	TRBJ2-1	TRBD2	TGTGCCAGCAGCCCACGGACTAGCGGGGCCTGGAATGAGCAGTTCTTC	CASSPRTSGAWNEQFF
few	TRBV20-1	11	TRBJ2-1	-	TGCAGTGCCGACGTCAGCGGAGAGCAGTTCTTC	CSADVSGEQFF
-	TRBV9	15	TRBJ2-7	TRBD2	TGTGCCAGCAGCGTAGGTGTGGGAGGGGCCTACGAGCAGTACTTC	CASSVGVGGAYEQYF
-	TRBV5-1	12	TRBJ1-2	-	TGCGCCAGCAGCGCCGCGGTTGGAGGCTACACCTTC	CASSAAVGGYTF
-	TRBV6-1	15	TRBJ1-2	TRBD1	TGTGCCAGCAGTGATCGGACAGGAGGAAACTATGGCTACACCTTC	CASSDRTGGNYGYTF
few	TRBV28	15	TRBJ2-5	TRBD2	TGTGCCAGCAGTTTGTATAGCGGGAGGGAGGAGACCCAGTACTTC	CASSLYSGREETQYF
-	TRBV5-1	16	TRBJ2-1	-	TGCGCCAGCAGCTTCGATTTGGACCTGGGTTACAATGAGCAGTTCTTC	CASSFDLDLGYNEQFF
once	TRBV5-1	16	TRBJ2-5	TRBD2	TGCGCCAGCAGCTTGGGGGGGACTAGCGGTCAAGAGACCCAGTACTTC	CASSLGGTSGQETQYF
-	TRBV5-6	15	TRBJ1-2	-	TGTGCCAGCAGCCCACCACAGGGAGTTAACTATGGCTACACCTTC	CASSPPQGVNYGYTF
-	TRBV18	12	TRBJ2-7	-	TGTGCCAGCTCGAGACTGGACTACGAGCAGTACTTC	CASSRLDYEQYF
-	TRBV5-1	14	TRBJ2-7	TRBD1	TGCGCCAGCAGCCTGTGGGACAGGGGCTACGAGCAGTACTTC	CASSLWDRGYEQYF
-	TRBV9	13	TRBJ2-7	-	TGTGCCAGCAGCGCCCAGCCAAACTCCGAGCAGTACTTC	CASSAQPNSEQYF
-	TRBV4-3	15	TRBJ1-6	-	TGCGCCAGCAGCCCGGGGCAGGGATTGAATTCACCCCTCCACTTT	CASSPGQGLNSPLHF
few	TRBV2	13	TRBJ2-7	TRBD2	TGTGCCAGCCGACACGGCGGGGGGTACGAGCAGTACTTC	CASRHGGGYEQYF
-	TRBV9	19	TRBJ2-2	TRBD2	TGTGCCAGCAACTGGGGGACTAGCGGGGGGACCCTGAACACCGGGGAGCTGTTTTTT	CASNWGTSGGTLNTGELFF
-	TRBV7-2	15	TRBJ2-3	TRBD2	TGTGCCAGCAGCCCCTCCAGGACTAGCGCAAATACGCAGTATTTT	CASSPSRTSANTQYF
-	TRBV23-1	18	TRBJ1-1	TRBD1	TGCGCCAGCAGTCAATCGTCTTGGACAGGGGGCAGAGACACTGAAGCTTTCTTT	CASSQSSWTGGRDTEAFF
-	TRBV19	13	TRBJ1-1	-	TGTGCCAGTAGTATTGGGGGGAACACTGAAGCTTTCTTT	CASSIGGNTEAFF
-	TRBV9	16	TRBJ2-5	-	TGTGCCAGCAGCGGTTCGTCAATAGGGTTAGGAGAGACCCAGTACTTC	CASSGSSIGLGETQYF
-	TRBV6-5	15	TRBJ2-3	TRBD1	TGTGCCAGCAGTCCCAGGGACAGGGGAATAGATACGCAGTATTTT	CASSPRDRGIDTQYF
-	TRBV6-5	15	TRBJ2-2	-	TGTGCCAGCAGTTGGGGCGGGGCGAGCACCGGGGAGCTGTTTTTT	CASSWGGASTGELFF
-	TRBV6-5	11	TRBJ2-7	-	TGTGCCCCCAGGCCCCTCTACGAGCAGTACTTC	CAPRPLYEQYF
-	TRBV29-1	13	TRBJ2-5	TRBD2	TGCAGCGTTGAAGGGGCGGGGGAAGAGACCCAGTACTTC	CSVEGAGEETQYF
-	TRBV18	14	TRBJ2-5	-	TGTGCCAGCTCACCTACGGGACCGGGGGAGACCCAGTACTTC	CASSPTGPGETQYF
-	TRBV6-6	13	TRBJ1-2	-	TGTGCCAGCTCCCCCCGGGGGCCCTATGGCTACACCTTC	CASSPRGPYGYTF
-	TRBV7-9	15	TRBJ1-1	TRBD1	TGTGCCAGCAGCTCCGGACAGGGGGCTACGGCTGAAGCTTTCTTT	CASSSGQGATAEAFF
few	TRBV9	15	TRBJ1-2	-	TGTGCCAGCAGCGTAGGGAATTGGGCAGGGAGTGGCTACACCTTC	CASSVGNWAGSGYTF
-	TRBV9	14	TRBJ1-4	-	TGTGCCAGCAGCCCCGGGCAGGTTAATGAAAAACTGTTTTTT	CASSPGQVNEKLFF
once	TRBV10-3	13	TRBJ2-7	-	TGTGCCATCAGTGAAAGACAGGACAGCGAGCAGTACTTC	CAISERQDSEQYF
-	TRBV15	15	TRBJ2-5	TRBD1	TGTGCCACCAGCTCTGACAGGGGGCGATTCGAGACCCAGTACTTC	CATSSDRGRFETQYF
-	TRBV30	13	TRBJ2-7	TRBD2	TGTGCCTGGCCGGTACGGGAGGGCCTCGAGCAGTACTTC	CAWPVREGLEQYF
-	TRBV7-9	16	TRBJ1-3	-	TGTGCCAGCAGCCCCGGCGGGGCTTACTCTGGAAACACCATATATTTT	CASSPGGAYSGNTIYF
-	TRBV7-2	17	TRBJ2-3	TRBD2	TGTGCCAGCAGCTTTCGGACTAGCGGGAGCGGCACAGATACGCAGTATTTT	CASSFRTSGSGTDTQYF
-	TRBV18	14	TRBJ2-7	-	TGTGCCAGCTCCCAGGGTATTACAAGAACCGAGCAGTACTTC	CASSQGITRTEQYF
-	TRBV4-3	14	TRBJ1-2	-	TGCGCCAGCAGCCAAGAAGGGGGAACCTATGGCTACACCTTC	CASSQEGGTYGYTF
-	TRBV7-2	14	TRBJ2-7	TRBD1	TGTGCCAGCAGCCCGGGGACAGGCCCCTACGAGCAGTACTTC	CASSPGTGPYEQYF
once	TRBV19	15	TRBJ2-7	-	TGTGCCAGTACCCTCGATTACAACAGGGTCCACGAGCAGTACTTC	CASTLDYNRVHEQYF
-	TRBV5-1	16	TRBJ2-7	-	TGCGCCAGCAGCTTGTCCCTCCCGACATGGGGCCACGAGCAGTACTTC	CASSLSLPTWGHEQYF
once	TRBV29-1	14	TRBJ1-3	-	TGCAGCGCCGGGGGAGGGATATCTGGAAACACCATATATTTT	CSAGGGISGNTIYF